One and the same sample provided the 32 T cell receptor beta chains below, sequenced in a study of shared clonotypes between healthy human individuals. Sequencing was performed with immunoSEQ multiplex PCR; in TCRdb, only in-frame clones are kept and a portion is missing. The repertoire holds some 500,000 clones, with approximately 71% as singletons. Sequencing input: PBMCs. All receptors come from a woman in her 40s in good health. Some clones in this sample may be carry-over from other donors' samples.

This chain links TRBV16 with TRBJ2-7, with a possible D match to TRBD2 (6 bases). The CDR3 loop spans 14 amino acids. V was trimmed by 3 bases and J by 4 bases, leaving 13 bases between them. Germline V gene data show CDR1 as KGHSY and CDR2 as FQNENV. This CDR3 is CASSQVRGTYEQYF. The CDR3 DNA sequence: TGTGCCAGCAGCCAGGTCCGGGGGACTTACGAGCAGTACTTC.

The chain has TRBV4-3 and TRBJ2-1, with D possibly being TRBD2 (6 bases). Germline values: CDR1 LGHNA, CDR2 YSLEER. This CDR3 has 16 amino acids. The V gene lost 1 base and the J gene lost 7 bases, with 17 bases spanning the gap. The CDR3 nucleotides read TGCGCCAGCAGCCAAGGATTGGGACTCAGCCCAAATGAGCAGTTCTTC. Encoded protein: CASSQGLGLSPNEQFF.

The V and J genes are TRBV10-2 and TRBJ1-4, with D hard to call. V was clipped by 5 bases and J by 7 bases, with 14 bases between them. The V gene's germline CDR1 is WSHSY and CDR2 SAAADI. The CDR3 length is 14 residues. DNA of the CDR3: TGCGCCAGCAGTCCCGAACCTTTTGCTGAAAAACTGTTTTTT. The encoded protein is CASSPEPFAEKLFF.

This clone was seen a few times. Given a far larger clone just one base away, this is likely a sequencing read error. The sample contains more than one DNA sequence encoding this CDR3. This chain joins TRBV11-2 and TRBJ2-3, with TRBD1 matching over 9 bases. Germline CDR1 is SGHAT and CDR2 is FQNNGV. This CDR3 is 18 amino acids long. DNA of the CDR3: TGCGCCAGCAGCTTAACGTCTCCTAAGGACAGGGGAACAGATACGCAGTATTTT. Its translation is CASSLTSPKDRGTDTQYF.

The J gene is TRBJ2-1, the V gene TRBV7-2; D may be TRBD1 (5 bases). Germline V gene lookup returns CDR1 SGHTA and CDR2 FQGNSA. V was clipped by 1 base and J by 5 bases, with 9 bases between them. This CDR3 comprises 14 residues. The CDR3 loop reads CASSLGGSNNEQFF. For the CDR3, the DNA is TGTGCCAGCAGCTTAGGGGGCAGTAACAATGAGCAGTTCTTC.

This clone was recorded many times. The CDR3 bases are TGTGCCAGCAGCAAGGGACTAGCGGGAGGGGAAGAGACCCAGTACTTC. This encodes CASSKGLAGGEETQYF. The chain couples TRBV11-3 to TRBJ2-5, with 16 bases that match TRBD2. Germline lookup yields CDR1 SGHNT and CDR2 YENEEA. Trimming removed 5 bases from V and 3 bases from J; junction bases left unmatched: 3. The CDR3 sequence is 16 residues long.

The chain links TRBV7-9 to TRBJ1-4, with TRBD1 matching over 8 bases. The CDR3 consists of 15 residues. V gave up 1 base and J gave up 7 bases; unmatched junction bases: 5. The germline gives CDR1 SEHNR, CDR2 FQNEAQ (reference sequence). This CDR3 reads CASSLVTGGFEKLFF. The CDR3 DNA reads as TGTGCCAGCAGCTTAGTAACAGGGGGATTTGAAAAACTGTTTTTT.

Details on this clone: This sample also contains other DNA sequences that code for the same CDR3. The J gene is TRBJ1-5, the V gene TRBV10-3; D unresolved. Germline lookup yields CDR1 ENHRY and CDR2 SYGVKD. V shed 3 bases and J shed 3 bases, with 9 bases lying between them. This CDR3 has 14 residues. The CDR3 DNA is TGTGCCATCAGTGAAGGCCAGGACAATCAGCCCCAGCATTTT. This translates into CAISEGQDNQPQHF.

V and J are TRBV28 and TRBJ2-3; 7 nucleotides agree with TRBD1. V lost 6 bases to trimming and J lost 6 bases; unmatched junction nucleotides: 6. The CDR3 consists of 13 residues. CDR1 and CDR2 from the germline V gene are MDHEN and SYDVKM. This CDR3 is CASRTRGFDTQYF. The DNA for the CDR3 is TGTGCCAGCAGAACCAGGGGGTTTGATACGCAGTATTTT.

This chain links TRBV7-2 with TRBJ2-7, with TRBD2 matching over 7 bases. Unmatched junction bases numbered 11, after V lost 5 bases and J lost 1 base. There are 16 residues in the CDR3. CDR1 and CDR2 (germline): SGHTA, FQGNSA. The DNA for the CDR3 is TGTGCCAGCAGCCCCCCGGGAGGCGGGAGTTCCTACGAGCAGTACTTC. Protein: CASSPPGGGSSYEQYF.

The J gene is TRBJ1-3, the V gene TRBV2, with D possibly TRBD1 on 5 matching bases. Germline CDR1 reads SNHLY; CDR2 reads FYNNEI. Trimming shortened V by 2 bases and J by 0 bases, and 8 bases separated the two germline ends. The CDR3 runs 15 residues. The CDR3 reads CASSETDSSGNTIYF. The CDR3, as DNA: TGTGCCAGCAGTGAAACTGACAGCTCTGGAAACACCATATATTTT. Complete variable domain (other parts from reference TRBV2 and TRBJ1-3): EPEVTQTPSHQVTQMGQEVILRCVPISNHLYFYWYRQILGQKVEFLVSFYNNEISEKSEIFDDQFSVERPDGSNFTLKIRSTKLEDSAMYFCASSETDSSGNTIYFGEGSWLTVV.

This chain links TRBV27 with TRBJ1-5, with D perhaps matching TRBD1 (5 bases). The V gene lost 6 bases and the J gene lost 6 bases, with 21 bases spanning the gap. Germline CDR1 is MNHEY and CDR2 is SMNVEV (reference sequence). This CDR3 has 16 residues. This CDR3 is CASSLYMTVSAQPQHF. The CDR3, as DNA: TGTGCCAGCAGCCTTTACATGACAGTGTCGGCTCAGCCCCAGCATTTT.

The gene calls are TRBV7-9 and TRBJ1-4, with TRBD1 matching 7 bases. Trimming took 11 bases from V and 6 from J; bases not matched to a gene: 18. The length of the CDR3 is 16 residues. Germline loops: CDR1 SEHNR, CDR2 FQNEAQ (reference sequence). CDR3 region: CALGKGRGQTHEKLFF. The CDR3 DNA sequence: TGTGCCCTCGGGAAGGGCAGGGGACAGACTCATGAAAAACTGTTTTTT.

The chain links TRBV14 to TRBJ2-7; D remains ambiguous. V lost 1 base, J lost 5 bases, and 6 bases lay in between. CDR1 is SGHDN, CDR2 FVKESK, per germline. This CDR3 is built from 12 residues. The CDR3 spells CASSQGLDEQYF. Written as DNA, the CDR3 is TGTGCCAGCAGCCAAGGGTTGGACGAGCAGTACTTC.

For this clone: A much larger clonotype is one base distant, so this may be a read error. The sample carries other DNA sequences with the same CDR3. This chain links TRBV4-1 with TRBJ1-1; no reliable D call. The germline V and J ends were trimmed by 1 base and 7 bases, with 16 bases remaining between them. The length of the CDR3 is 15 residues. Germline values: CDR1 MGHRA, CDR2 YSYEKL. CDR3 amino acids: CASSQGLAGKGEAFF. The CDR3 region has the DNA TGCGCCAGCAGCCAAGGTCTGGCGGGTAAGGGTGAAGCTTTCTTT.

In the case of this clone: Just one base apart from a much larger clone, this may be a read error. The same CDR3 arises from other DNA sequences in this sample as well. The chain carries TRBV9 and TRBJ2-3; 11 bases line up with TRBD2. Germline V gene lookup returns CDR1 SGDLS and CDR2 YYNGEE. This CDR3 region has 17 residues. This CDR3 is CASSLGTSGAGTDTQYF. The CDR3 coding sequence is TGTGCCAGCAGCCTTGGGACTAGCGGAGCCGGGACAGACACGCAGTATTTT. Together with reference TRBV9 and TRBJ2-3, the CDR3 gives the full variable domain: DSGVTQTPKHLITATGQRVTLRCSPRSGDLSVYWYQQSLDQGLQFLIQYYNGEERAKGNILERFSAQQFPDLHSELNLSSLELGDSALYFCASSLGTSGAGTDTQYFGPGTRLTVL.

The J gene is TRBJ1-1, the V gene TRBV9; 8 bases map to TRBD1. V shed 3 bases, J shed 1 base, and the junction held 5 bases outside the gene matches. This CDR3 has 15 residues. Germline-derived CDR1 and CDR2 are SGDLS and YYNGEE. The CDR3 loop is CASSAGQGRNTEAFF. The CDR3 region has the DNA TGTGCCAGCAGCGCCGGACAGGGCAGGAACACTGAAGCTTTCTTT.

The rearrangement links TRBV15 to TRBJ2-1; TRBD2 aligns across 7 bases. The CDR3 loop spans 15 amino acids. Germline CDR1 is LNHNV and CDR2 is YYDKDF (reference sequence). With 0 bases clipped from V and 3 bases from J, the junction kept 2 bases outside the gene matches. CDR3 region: CATSRDGTNYNEQFF. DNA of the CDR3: TGTGCCACCAGCAGAGATGGGACTAACTACAATGAGCAGTTCTTC.

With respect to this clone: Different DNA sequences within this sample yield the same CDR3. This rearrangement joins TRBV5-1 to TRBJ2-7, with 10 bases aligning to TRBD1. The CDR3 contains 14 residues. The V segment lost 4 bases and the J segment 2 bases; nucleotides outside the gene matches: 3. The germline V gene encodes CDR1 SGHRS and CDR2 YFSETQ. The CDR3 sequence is CASSRDRGPYEQYF. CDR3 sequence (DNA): TGCGCCAGCAGCCGGGACAGGGGACCCTACGAGCAGTACTTC.

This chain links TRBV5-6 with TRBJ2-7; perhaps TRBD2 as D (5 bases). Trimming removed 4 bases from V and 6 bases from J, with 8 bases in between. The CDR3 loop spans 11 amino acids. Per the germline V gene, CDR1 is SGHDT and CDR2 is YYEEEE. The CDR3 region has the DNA TGTGCCAGCAGCCGCCGGGGCGAGCAGTACTTC. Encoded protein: CASSRRGEQYF.

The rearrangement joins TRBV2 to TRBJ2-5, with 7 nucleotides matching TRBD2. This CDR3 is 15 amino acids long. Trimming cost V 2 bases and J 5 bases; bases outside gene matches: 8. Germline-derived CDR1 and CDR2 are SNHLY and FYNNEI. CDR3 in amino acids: CASSETGEGWETQYF. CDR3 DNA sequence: TGTGCCAGCAGTGAAACCGGGGAGGGATGGGAGACCCAGTACTTC.

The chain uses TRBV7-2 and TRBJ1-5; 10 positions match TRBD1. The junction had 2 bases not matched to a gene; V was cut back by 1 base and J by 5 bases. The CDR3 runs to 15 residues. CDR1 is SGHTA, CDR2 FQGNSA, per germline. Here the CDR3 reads CASSLVGTGDQPQHF. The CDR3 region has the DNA TGTGCCAGCAGCTTAGTGGGGACAGGGGATCAGCCCCAGCATTTT. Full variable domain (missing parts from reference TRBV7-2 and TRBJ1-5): GAGVSQSPSNKVTEKGKDVELRCDPISGHTALYWYRQSLGQGLEFLIYFQGNSAPDKSGLPSDRFSAERTGGSVSTLTIQRTQQEDSAVYLCASSLVGTGDQPQHFGDGTRLSIL.

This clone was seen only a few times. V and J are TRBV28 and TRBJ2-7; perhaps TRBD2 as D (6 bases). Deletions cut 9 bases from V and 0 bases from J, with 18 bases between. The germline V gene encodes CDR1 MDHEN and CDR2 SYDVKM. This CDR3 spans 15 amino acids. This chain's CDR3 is CASTDREYSSYEQYF. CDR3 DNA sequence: TGTGCCAGTACCGACCGGGAGTATAGCTCCTACGAGCAGTACTTC.

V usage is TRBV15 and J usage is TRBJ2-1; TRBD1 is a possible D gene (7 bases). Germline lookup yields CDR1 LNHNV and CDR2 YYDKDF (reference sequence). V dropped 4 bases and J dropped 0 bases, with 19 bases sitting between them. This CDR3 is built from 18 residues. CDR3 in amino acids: CATSNRGAGSSSYNEQFF. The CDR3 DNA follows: TGTGCCACCAGCAACAGGGGAGCGGGCTCGAGCTCCTACAATGAGCAGTTCTTC.

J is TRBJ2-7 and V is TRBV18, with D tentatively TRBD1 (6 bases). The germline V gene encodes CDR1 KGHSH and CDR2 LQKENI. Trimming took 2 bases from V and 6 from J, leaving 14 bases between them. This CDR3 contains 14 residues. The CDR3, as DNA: TGTGCCAGCTCACCATATCAGGGGTCTAGCGAGCAGTACTTC. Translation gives CASSPYQGSSEQYF.

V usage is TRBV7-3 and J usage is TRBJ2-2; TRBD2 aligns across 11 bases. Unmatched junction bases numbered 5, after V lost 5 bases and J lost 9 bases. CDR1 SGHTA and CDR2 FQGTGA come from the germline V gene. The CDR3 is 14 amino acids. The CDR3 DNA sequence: TGTGCCAGCAGCCCCCTAGCGGGAGGCCGGGAGCTGTTTTTT. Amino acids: CASSPLAGGRELFF.

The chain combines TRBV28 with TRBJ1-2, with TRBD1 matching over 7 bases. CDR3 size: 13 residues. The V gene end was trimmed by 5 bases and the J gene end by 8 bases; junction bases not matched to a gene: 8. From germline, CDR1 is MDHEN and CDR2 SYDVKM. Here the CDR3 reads CASSRDRVHGYTF. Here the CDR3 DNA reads TGTGCCAGCAGTAGAGACAGGGTACACGGCTACACCTTC.

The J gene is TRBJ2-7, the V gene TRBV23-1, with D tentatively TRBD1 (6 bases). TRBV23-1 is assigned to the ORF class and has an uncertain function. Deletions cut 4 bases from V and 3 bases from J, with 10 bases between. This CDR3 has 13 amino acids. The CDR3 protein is CASSRPQGYEQYF. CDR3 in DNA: TGCGCCAGCAGTCGGCCACAGGGCTACGAGCAGTACTTC.

The CDR3 protein is CASSPDRVYGYTF. CDR3 DNA sequence: TGTGCCAGCAGCCCAGACAGGGTCTATGGCTACACCTTC. J is TRBJ1-2 and V is TRBV7-2; 7 bases line up with TRBD1. The CDR3 is 13 amino acids. Germline CDR1 and CDR2: SGHTA and FQGNSA. V lost 5 bases to trimming and J lost 4 bases; unmatched junction nucleotides: 4.

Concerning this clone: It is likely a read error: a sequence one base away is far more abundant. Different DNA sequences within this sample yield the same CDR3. CDR3 loop: CASTRTGANTEAFF. The DNA of the CDR3 is TGTGCCAGCACTAGGACGGGCGCGAACACTGAAGCTTTCTTT. The rearrangement links TRBV27 to TRBJ1-1; D not resolved. The CDR3 totals 14 residues. Trimming pared 7 bases from V and 1 base from J, leaving 13 bases between. Per the germline V gene, CDR1 is MNHEY and CDR2 is SMNVEV (reference sequence).

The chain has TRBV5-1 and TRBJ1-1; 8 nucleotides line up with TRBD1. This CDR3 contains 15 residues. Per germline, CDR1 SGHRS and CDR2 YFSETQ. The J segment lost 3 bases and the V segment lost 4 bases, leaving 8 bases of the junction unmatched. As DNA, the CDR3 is TGCGCCAGCAGCCTGAGGACAGGGAAGGACACTGAAGCTTTCTTT. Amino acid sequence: CASSLRTGKDTEAFF.

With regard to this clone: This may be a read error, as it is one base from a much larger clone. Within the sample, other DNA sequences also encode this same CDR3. The CDR3 here is CASSLRGTSDYNEQFF. CDR3 DNA: TGTGCCAGCAGCTTGCGGGGGACTAGCGATTACAATGAGCAGTTCTTC. The J gene is TRBJ2-1, the V gene TRBV11-2, with 10 bases lining up with TRBD2. The CDR3 runs to 16 residues. Per the germline V gene, CDR1 is SGHAT and CDR2 is FQNNGV. Unmatched junction bases numbered 6, after V lost 3 bases and J lost 4 bases. The complete variable domain, with remaining parts taken from reference TRBV11-2 and TRBJ2-1, reads EAGVAQSPRYKIIEKRQSVAFWCNPISGHATLYWYQQILGQGPKLLIQFQNNGVVDDSQLPKDRFSAERLKGVDSTLKIQPAKLEDSAVYLCASSLRGTSDYNEQFFGPGTRLTVL.